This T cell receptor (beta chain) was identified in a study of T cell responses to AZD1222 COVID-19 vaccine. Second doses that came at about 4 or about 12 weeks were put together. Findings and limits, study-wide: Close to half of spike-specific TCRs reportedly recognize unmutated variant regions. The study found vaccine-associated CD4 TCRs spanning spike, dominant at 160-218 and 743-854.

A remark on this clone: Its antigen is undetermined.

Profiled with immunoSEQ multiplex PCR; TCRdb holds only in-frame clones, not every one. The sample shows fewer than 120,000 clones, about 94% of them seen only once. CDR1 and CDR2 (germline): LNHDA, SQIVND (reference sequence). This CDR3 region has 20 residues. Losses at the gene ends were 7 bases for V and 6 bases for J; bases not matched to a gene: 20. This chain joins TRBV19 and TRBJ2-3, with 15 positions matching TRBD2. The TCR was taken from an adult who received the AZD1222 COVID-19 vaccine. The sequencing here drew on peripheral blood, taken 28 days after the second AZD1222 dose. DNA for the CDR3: TGTGCCAGTACCAACTCCGGACTAGCGGGAGGGCGGGTCCCCTCGGATACGCAGTATTTT. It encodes CASTNSGLAGGRVPSDTQYF.